The 21 T cell receptor beta chains listed next were all sequenced from one sample in a study of spatial heterogeneity in lung cancer. TCRdb redid the calling of the 5' RACE reads with MiXCR, one entry per CDR3 protein. Among nearly 95,000 distinct CDR3 sequences listed, roughly 19% were seen once. Indicated time point: blood at routine non-recurrence follow-up after resection. Here the sequenced sample was PBMCs, taken at follow-up. These receptors were taken from a male donor with early-stage non-small cell lung cancer.

The chain joins TRBV12-3 or TRBV12-4 to TRBJ2-2; D gene uncertain. This CDR3 contains 13 residues. The germline V and J ends were trimmed by 3 bases and 5 bases, with 7 bases remaining between them. CDR3 protein: CASSFSPTGELFF. In DNA form, the CDR3 reads TGTGCCAGCAGTTTTTCCCCTACCGGGGAGCTGTTTTTT.

This clonotype has a handful of counts. V gene TRBV3-1 combines with J gene TRBJ1-1; D remains unclear. The V end lost 4 bases, the J end lost 3 bases, and 12 bases lay between the germline ends. The CDR3 has 14 residues. The germline gives CDR1 LGHDT, CDR2 YNNKEL (reference sequence). The CDR3, as DNA: TGTGCCAGCAGCCGACGAACCCTGGACACTGAAGCTTTCTTT. Translated, it gives CASSRRTLDTEAFF.

This clonotype was picked up many times. The CDR3 loop reads CAISELLQNTEAFF. DNA for the CDR3: TGTGCCATCAGTGAGCTCCTGCAGAACACTGAAGCTTTCTTT. V is TRBV10-3 and J is TRBJ1-1; the D is unclear. Trimming stripped 2 bases from V and 1 base from J, with 8 bases between. Germline V lookup: CDR1 ENHRY, CDR2 SYGVKD. This CDR3 is 14 amino acids long.

Details on this clonotype: Compared with germline, one end of the junction differs, possibly owing to a read error. The gene calls are TRBV3-1 and TRBJ2-3; no clear D. Germline assignment: CDR1 LGHDT and CDR2 YNNKEL (reference sequence). The CDR3 contains 15 residues. The CDR3 sequence is CASNQGPSRTDTQYF. CDR3 sequence (DNA): TGTGCCAGCAACCAAGGGCCGTCTCGAACAGATACGCAGTATTTT.

J is TRBJ2-7 and V is TRBV20-1; 8 bases map to TRBD2. Germline V lookup: CDR1 DFQATT, CDR2 SNEGSKA (reference sequence). Germline trimming cut 5 bases from V and 0 bases from J; bases unmatched to any gene: 3. The length of the CDR3 is 13 residues. This CDR3 reads CSAASGPSYEQYF. Written as DNA, the CDR3 is TGCAGTGCTGCTAGCGGGCCCTCCTACGAGCAGTACTTC.

This clonotype appeared a few times. The chain employs TRBV5-1 and TRBJ1-4, with unresolved D. The CDR3 contains 15 residues. CDR1 is SGHRS, CDR2 YFSETQ, per germline. Trimming shortened V by 4 bases and J by 2 bases, and 12 bases separated the two germline ends. The CDR3 coding sequence is TGCGCCAGCAGCCCGGCCGGACCGACTAATGAAAAACTGTTTTTT. It yields the protein CASSPAGPTNEKLFF.

V and J are TRBV7-8 and TRBJ2-2; D uncertain. Germline V lookup: CDR1 SGHVS, CDR2 FQNEAQ. Deletions cut 8 bases from V and 0 bases from J, with 16 bases between. The CDR3 length is 16 residues. The CDR3: CASYKPRRTNTGELFF. The DNA of the CDR3 is TGTGCCAGCTACAAACCTCGACGGACGAACACCGGGGAGCTGTTTTTT.

V is TRBV24-1 and J is TRBJ2-3; D is unresolved. Germline CDR1 KGHDR, CDR2 SFDVKD. This CDR3 region has 11 residues. V lost 9 bases, J lost 1 base, and 4 bases lay in between. The CDR3 sequence is CATGGTDTQYF. CDR3 sequence (DNA): TGTGCCACCGGAGGCACAGATACGCAGTATTTT.

The J gene is TRBJ2-1, the V gene TRBV7-2, with 7 bases matching TRBD2. CDR3 length: 15 residues. Germline CDR1 is SGHTA and CDR2 is FQGNSA. The J segment lost 3 bases and the V segment lost 5 bases, leaving 7 bases of the junction unmatched. The CDR3 DNA reads as TGTGCCAGCAGCACCAGCGGGGCCCGCTACAATGAGCAGTTCTTC. Translation gives CASSTSGARYNEQFF. Full variable domain (outside the CDR3, taken from reference TRBV7-2 and TRBJ2-1): GAGVSQSPSNKVTEKGKDVELRCDPISGHTALYWYRQSLGQGLEFLIYFQGNSAPDKSGLPSDRFSAERTGGSVSTLTIQRTQQEDSAVYLCASSTSGARYNEQFFGPGTRLTVL.

CDR3 sequence: CASSLGFTGGAEQYF. The CDR3 bases are TGCGCCAGCAGCTTGGGGTTTACGGGAGGAGCCGAGCAGTACTTC. The rearrangement joins TRBV5-1 to TRBJ2-7; TRBD2 aligns across 7 bases. V lost 0 bases to trimming and J lost 6 bases; unmatched junction nucleotides: 9. Germline-derived CDR1 and CDR2 are SGHRS and YFSETQ. The length of the CDR3 is 15 residues.

This clonotype was seen a few times. The V gene is TRBV19, the J gene TRBJ1-1, with unresolved D. Germline lookup yields CDR1 LNHDA and CDR2 SQIVND (reference sequence). Trimming removed 0 bases from V and 8 bases from J, with 16 bases in between. The CDR3 is 15 amino acids. CDR3 nucleotide sequence: TGTGCCAGTAGTATAGATAAGAGACCGCGATACGAAGCTTTCTTT. Amino acid sequence: CASSIDKRPRYEAFF.

This clonotype turned up a few times. This chain connects TRBV5-6 to TRBJ2-1; TRBD1 is a possible D gene (5 bases). V shed 0 bases and J shed 8 bases, with 12 bases lying between them. This CDR3 has 14 residues. Germline V lookup: CDR1 SGHDT, CDR2 YYEEEE. CDR3 amino acids: CASSLGQGVYEQFF. In DNA form, the CDR3 reads TGTGCCAGCAGCTTGGGCCAGGGCGTCTATGAGCAGTTCTTC.

The chain uses TRBV7-9 and TRBJ1-4, with D uncertain. Between the trimmed V and J ends, which lost 3 bases and 3 bases, there was a span of 8 bases. The CDR3 runs to 14 residues. CDR1 is SEHNR, CDR2 FQNEAQ, per germline (reference sequence). The CDR3 sequence: CASSFGSPNEKLFF. In nucleotides, the CDR3 is TGTGCCAGCAGCTTTGGTTCTCCTAATGAAAAACTGTTTTTT.

This clonotype was counted only a few times. The J gene is TRBJ1-1, the V gene TRBV20-1, with 8 bases identical to TRBD1. With 1 base clipped from V and 4 bases from J, the junction kept 5 bases outside the gene matches. The CDR3 spans 14 residues. Germline values: CDR1 DFQATT, CDR2 SNEGSKA (reference sequence). The CDR3 sequence is CSARGDRGGTEAFF. The CDR3 nucleotides are TGCAGTGCTAGAGGAGACAGGGGAGGCACTGAAGCTTTCTTT.

In this sample, this clonotype turned up a few times. The V gene is TRBV5-6, the J gene TRBJ1-1, with unresolved D. Germline CDR1 and CDR2: SGHDT and YYEEEE. V shed 6 bases and J shed 0 bases, with 15 bases lying between them. This CDR3 is 15 amino acids long. The chain's CDR3 is CASTLGRLMNTEAFF. The CDR3 DNA follows: TGTGCCAGCACCTTAGGCAGGCTTATGAACACTGAAGCTTTCTTT.

The CDR3 nucleotides are TGTGCCAGCAGCCCCCAAGGAAGAGGGGATGAAAAACTGTTTTTT. Translated, it gives CASSPQGRGDEKLFF. The V gene is TRBV9, the J gene TRBJ1-4; possibly TRBD1 for D (5 bases). Looked up from germline, CDR1 is SGDLS and CDR2 is YYNGEE. V lost 4 bases and J lost 6, with 16 bases in between. This CDR3 is built from 15 residues.

The chain combines TRBV29-1 with TRBJ1-5; D is undetermined. The CDR3 loop spans 15 amino acids. The V and J ends lost 3 bases and 5 bases respectively, with 17 bases between them. Germline V gives CDR1 SQVTM, CDR2 ANQGSEA. CDR3 sequence (DNA): TGCAGCGTTGAGCAGAGGCAGAAACATTATCAGCCCCAGCATTTT. Translated, it gives CSVEQRQKHYQPQHF.

Concerning this clonotype itself: A much more abundant neighbour one base away suggests this may be a read error. The chain carries TRBV10-3 and TRBJ2-3; D is unresolved. CDR1 ENHRY and CDR2 SYGVKD come from the germline V gene. CDR3 length equals 12 residues. CDR3 protein: CAMSEDTDTQYF. The DNA for the CDR3 is TGTGCCATGAGTGAGGACACAGATACGCAGTATTTT.

Only a few counts were recorded for this clonotype. The rearrangement links TRBV6-6 to TRBJ2-2; D unresolved. This CDR3 has 17 residues. V was trimmed by 2 bases and J by 0 bases, leaving 13 bases between them. Germline V lookup: CDR1 MNHNY, CDR2 SVGAGI (reference sequence). The CDR3 spells CASSYQAGHANTGELFF. For the CDR3, the DNA is TGTGCCAGCAGTTACCAGGCAGGCCACGCGAACACCGGGGAGCTGTTTTTT.

The chain couples TRBV12-3 or TRBV12-4 to TRBJ1-1; TRBD1 might be the D (5 bases). V was shortened by 2 bases and J by 2 bases, with 15 bases between the two germline ends. CDR3 length equals 16 residues. In DNA form, the CDR3 reads TGTGCCAGCAGTTTAATGATGTGGGGCTTAAACACTGAAGCTTTCTTT. It translates to CASSLMMWGLNTEAFF.

This clonotype was seen a few times. The chain joins TRBV3-2 to TRBJ2-7; TRBD1, the table's D call, lacks a check against the DNA. TRBV3-2 is a listed pseudogene. CDR3 length: 16 amino acids. Here the CDR3 reads CASSQRRTGGVYEQYV. In DNA form, the CDR3 reads TGTGCCAGCAGCCAAAGAAGGACAGGGGGAGTCTACGAGCAGTACGTC.